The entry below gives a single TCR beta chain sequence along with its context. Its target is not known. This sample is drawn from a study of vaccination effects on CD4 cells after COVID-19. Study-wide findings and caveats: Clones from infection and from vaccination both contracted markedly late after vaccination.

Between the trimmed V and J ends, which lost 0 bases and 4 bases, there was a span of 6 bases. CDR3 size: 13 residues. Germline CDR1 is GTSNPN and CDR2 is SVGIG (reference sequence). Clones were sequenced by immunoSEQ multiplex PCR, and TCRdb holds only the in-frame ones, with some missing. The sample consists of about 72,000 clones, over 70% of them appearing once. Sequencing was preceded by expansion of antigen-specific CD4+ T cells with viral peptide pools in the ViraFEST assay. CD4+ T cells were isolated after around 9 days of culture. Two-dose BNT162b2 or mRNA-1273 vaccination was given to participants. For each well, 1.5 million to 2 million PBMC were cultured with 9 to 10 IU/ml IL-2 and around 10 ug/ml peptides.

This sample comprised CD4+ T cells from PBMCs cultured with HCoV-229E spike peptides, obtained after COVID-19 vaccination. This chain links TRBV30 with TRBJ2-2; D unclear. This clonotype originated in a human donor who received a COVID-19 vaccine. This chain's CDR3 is CAWSVLVTGELFF. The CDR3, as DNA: TGTGCCTGGAGTGTACTCGTCACCGGGGAGCTGTTTTTT.